This TCR beta chain was recovered during a study of T cell changes during pregnancy in multiple sclerosis. This clone was counted only a few times. Clones were sequenced by immunoSEQ multiplex PCR, and TCRdb holds only the in-frame ones, with some missing. The data show tens of thousands of clones, approximately 90% seen once. The germline gives CDR1 MDHEN, CDR2 SYDVKM. V lost 4 bases, J lost 6 bases, and 4 bases stayed unmatched. The CDR3 totals 14 residues. The input for sequencing was CD4+ T cells from peripheral blood mononuclear cells, taken in the first trimester of pregnancy. This sequence originates from a female donor in good health, enrolled as a control in a pregnancy study. The J gene is TRBJ2-7, the V gene TRBV28; 12 nucleotides agree with TRBD1. CDR3 DNA sequence: TGTGCCAGCAGTTATGGGACAGGGGGCGGCGAGCAGTACTTC. Translated: CASSYGTGGGEQYF.